The clone carrying this TCR beta chain was observed once. The antigen is undetermined. The sample belongs to a study of T cell responses to AZD1222 COVID-19 vaccine. Findings and caveats of the study: Seropositivity was recorded at baseline in only 5 or 6 AZD1222 recipients. The donor cohort was predominantly white British with a female majority, and clonal diversity may have been underestimated.

Libraries were prepared by immunoSEQ multiplex PCR; TCRdb keeps only in-frame clonotypes and omits some of them. Of some 120,000 clones listed, approximately 88% were seen once; the top ten hold over 6.5%. The germline V and J ends were trimmed by 7 bases and 0 bases, with 8 bases remaining between them. CDR1 and CDR2 from the germline V gene are SGHTS and YDEGEE. CDR3 size: 12 residues. The genes are TRBV5-8 and TRBJ2-7; D gene unclear. The receptor comes from an adult in good health. The sequences come from peripheral blood, collected on day 0 of AZD1222 vaccination. CDR3 in DNA: TGTGCCAGCTCTACCCTCTCCTACGAGCAGTACTTC. Encoded protein: CASSTLSYEQYF.